The source of this TCR beta chain is a study of tissue T cells after allogeneic stem cell transplantation. The germline gives CDR1 SNHLY, CDR2 FYNGKV (reference sequence). CDR3 size: 14 residues. The V end was cut by 2 bases, the J end by 3 bases, with 9 bases between. Some clones are missing from TCRdb's copy, which holds only in-frame ones; the method was immunoSEQ multiplex PCR. The table shows some 4,100 clones, with more than 40% occurring only once. Concerning this clone: Mouse gene names apply. The read ends 1 residue before the CDR3 terminus; that terminus is restored from the germline J gene.

Time point: mouse harvest day 14 after allogeneic transplant. Tail vein injection delivered 10^7 T-cell-depleted bone marrow cells and 10^6 splenic CD5+ T cells. The clonotype was recovered from a female BALB/c mouse given C57BL/6 T cells with graft-versus-host disease after an allogeneic hematopoietic cell transplant. The rearrangement uses TRBV3 and TRBJ2-4; D assignment may be TRBD1 or TRBD2 (5 bases each). Source material: gut tissue. CDR3 loop: CASSLKGPQNTLYF. Incomplete CDR3 DNA: TGTGCCAGCAGCTTAAAGGGGCCCCAAAACACCTTGTAC.